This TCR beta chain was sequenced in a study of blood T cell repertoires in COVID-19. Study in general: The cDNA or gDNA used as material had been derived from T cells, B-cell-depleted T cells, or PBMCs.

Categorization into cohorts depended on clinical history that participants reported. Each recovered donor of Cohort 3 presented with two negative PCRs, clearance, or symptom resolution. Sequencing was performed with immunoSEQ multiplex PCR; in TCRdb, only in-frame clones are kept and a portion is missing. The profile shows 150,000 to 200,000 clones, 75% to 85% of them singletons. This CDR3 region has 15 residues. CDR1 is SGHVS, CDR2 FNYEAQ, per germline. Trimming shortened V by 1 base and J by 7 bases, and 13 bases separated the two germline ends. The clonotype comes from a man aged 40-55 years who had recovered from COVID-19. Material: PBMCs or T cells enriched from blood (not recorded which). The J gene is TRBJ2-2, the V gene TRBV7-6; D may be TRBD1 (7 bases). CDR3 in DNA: TGTGCCAGCAGCTTAGGCCAGGGGGGAATCGGGGAGCTGTTTTTT. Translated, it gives CASSLGQGGIGELFF.